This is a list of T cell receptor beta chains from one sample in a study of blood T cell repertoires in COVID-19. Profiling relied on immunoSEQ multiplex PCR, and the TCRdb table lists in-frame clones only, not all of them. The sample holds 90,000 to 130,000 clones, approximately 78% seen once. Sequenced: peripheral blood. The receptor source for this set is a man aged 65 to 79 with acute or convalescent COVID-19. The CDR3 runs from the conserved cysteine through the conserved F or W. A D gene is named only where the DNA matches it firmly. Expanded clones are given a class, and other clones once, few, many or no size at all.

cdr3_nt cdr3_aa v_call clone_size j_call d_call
TGTGCCAGCAGTGAACTTCCGGGACAGTCCGAAAAACTGTTTTTT CASSELPGQSEKLFF TRBV2 once TRBJ1-4 TRBD1
TGTGCCAGCAGCTTAGCGGTTGTAGGGCTAGCGGGAAAGACCCAGTACTTC CASSLAVVGLAGKTQYF TRBV7-2 - TRBJ2-5 TRBD2
TGTGCCAGCACCGACAGAGCCTATTTCACAGATACGCAGTATTTT CASTDRAYFTDTQYF TRBV6-5 - TRBJ2-3 -
TGCGCCAGCAGCTCCTACAGGGGAACTGAAGCTTTCTTT CASSSYRGTEAFF TRBV5-1 - TRBJ1-1 TRBD1
TGTGCCAGTAGTATTTCTGCCAGTCGGGGCCAAGAGACCCAGTACTTC CASSISASRGQETQYF TRBV19 - TRBJ2-5 -
TGTGCCAGCGCTAGCCGTCTGCCCTACGAGCAGTACTTC CASASRLPYEQYF TRBV6-5 - TRBJ2-7 -
TGTGCCAGTAGTCGCGGGCTCCAAATCCAAGAGACCCAGTACTTC CASSRGLQIQETQYF TRBV19 few TRBJ2-5 -
TGCAGCGTGACCGACAGGGGATGGGGTGAGCAGTTCTTC CSVTDRGWGEQFF TRBV29-1 - TRBJ2-1 TRBD1
TGTGCCAGCAGCTTATCAGGGCCAACTAATGAAAAACTGTTTTTT CASSLSGPTNEKLFF TRBV7-9 - TRBJ1-4 -
TGCGCCAGCAGCTCGCCGGGGGGCAATGACGGGGAGCTGTTTTTT CASSSPGGNDGELFF TRBV10-2 - TRBJ2-2 -
TGCGCCAGCGGCCAACATCAGGGATCCTACGAGCAGTACTTC CASGQHQGSYEQYF TRBV5-1 - TRBJ2-7 -
TGTGCTAGTGGTTCCCAGCTAGGGACAGGGGCAGGGGGTGAAGCTTTCTTT CASGSQLGTGAGGEAFF TRBV12-5 - TRBJ1-1 TRBD1
TGTGCCAGCAGCTCCGTGGGGGGGTATGAGCAGTTCTTC CASSSVGGYEQFF TRBV5-6 - TRBJ2-1 TRBD2
TGTGCCAGCGCTCTAGCGGGAGGGCCGAACGGGGAGCTGTTTTTT CASALAGGPNGELFF TRBV9 - TRBJ2-2 TRBD2
TGTGCCAGCGTGCGGCGGGCCAGAAGGGGGTGGAATCAGCCCCAGCATTTT CASVRRARRGWNQPQHF TRBV5-5 - TRBJ1-5 -
TGTGCCAGCAGCTTATCCCCGGACAGTCGCTACGAGCAGTACTTC CASSLSPDSRYEQYF TRBV7-9 few TRBJ2-7 -
TGTGCCAGCACCCCCGGTTTGTCTAGCGGGAGTGGAGGGGAGCTGTTTTTT CASTPGLSSGSGGELFF TRBV9 - TRBJ2-2 TRBD2
TGTGCCAGTAGGGACAGGGGAGTTGCAACTAATGAAAAACTGTTTTTT CASRDRGVATNEKLFF TRBV19 - TRBJ1-4 TRBD1
TGCAGTGCTAGTAGGGGTACGAACACTGAAGCTTTCTTT CSASRGTNTEAFF TRBV20-1 - TRBJ1-1 -
TGTGCCAGCACCATTCTTCCGGGACAGGGAAAACTGTTTTTT CASTILPGQGKLFF TRBV2 - TRBJ1-4 TRBD1
TGTGCCAGCAGTGAAGCGTCCCAGGGTCGAGGCGGCTACACCTTC CASSEASQGRGGYTF TRBV6-1 - TRBJ1-2 -
TGTGCCAGCAGCCAAGATCGAACAGGAGGGATCCTCGGCTACACCTTC CASSQDRTGGILGYTF TRBV4-2 - TRBJ1-2 -
TGCGCCAGCAGCTTGGACAGGGGGTTTGTTACTGAAGCTTTCTTT CASSLDRGFVTEAFF TRBV5-1 - TRBJ1-1 TRBD1
TGCGCCAGCAGCTTGGTGACTAGCGGGTACACCGGGGAGCTGTTTTTT CASSLVTSGYTGELFF TRBV5-1 - TRBJ2-2 TRBD2
TGTGCCAGCAGGGGGGGGTCATATAAAAACATTCAGTACTTC CASRGGSYKNIQYF TRBV6-5 - TRBJ2-4 TRBD2
TGTGCCAGCAGCCCCCGACAGAGCTCCTATAATTCACCCCTCCACTTT CASSPRQSSYNSPLHF TRBV7-8 - TRBJ1-6 -
TGTGCCAGCAGCCTACCGAGCTCCTACGAGCAGTACTTC CASSLPSSYEQYF TRBV3-1/TRBV3-2 - TRBJ2-7 -
TGTGCCAGCAGTTTCTCGACAGGGAACCACGAGCAGTACTTC CASSFSTGNHEQYF TRBV27 few TRBJ2-7 TRBD1
TGTGCCAGCAGTTCGACAGACCACTACAATGAGCAGTTCTTC CASSSTDHYNEQFF TRBV28 once TRBJ2-1 -
TGTGCCAGTAGTGGTACAGGGGGGAGGGATACGCAGTATTTT CASSGTGGRDTQYF TRBV19 - TRBJ2-3 TRBD1
TGTGCCAGCAGCTCGAATCGGGGATCCTACAATGAGCAGTTCTTC CASSSNRGSYNEQFF TRBV11-3 once TRBJ2-1 -
TGTGCCAGCAGCCTACAGAGCCCCTCCTACGAGCAGTACTTC CASSLQSPSYEQYF TRBV6-5 - TRBJ2-7 -
TGTGCCAGCAGCCAGGGACAGAGCAACTATGGCTACACCTTC CASSQGQSNYGYTF TRBV5-4 few TRBJ1-2 TRBD1
TGTGCCAGTAGTATAGCCCATGGGGGCGGCACTGAAGCTTTCTTT CASSIAHGGGTEAFF TRBV19 few TRBJ1-1 -
TGTGCCAGCAGGAGGACAGGGAGCTCCTACGAGCAGTACTTC CASRRTGSSYEQYF TRBV6-5 - TRBJ2-7 TRBD1
TGTGCCAGCAGTTTACTCCGGGGGGGCGACGGCTACACCTTC CASSLLRGGDGYTF TRBV27 - TRBJ1-2 -
TGTGCCAGCACCTTAGAGTCTAGCGGGGCAACCCTGCGCAATGAGCAGTTCTTC CASTLESSGATLRNEQFF TRBV11-2 - TRBJ2-1 TRBD2
TGTGCCTGGAGGGGGACTAGCGGTTTCACAGATACGCAGTATTTT CAWRGTSGFTDTQYF TRBV30 - TRBJ2-3 TRBD2
TGTGCCATCAGAACCGGGACAGGGGACACCGGGGAGCTGTTTTTT CAIRTGTGDTGELFF TRBV10-3 - TRBJ2-2 TRBD1
TGTGCCCGGAGCGCGGGGGGTCCCTATGGCTACACCTTC CARSAGGPYGYTF TRBV30 once TRBJ1-2 -
TGTGCCATCAGTAGCAGGGGGCAGGACGAGCAGTACTTC CAISSRGQDEQYF TRBV10-3 few TRBJ2-7 TRBD1
TGTGCCTGGAGTCCGACAGGTAACACTGAAGCTTTCTTT CAWSPTGNTEAFF TRBV30 - TRBJ1-1 -
TGTGCCAGCAGTCCAAACAAAATCACAGGGGGCGGATCAAGGGAGAGCTACACCTTC CASSPNKITGGGSRESYTF TRBV28 - TRBJ1-2 TRBD1
TGTGCCGGAGGACAGGGTGGGATTGCGGATACGCAGTATTTT CAGGQGGIADTQYF TRBV10-3 - TRBJ2-3 TRBD1